These 14 T cell receptor beta chains came from one sample sequenced in a study of blood T cell repertoires in COVID-19 (dated by TCRdb to the early 2020s). Libraries came from the immunoSEQ multiplex PCR assay. TCRdb provides this immuneACCESS table in a form limited to in-frame rearrangements. Some clones are lacking; in checked studies, under half of them reflect an unresolved V gene, and why the rest are absent is not known. This sample has 500,000 or so clones in its table, and 87% of those were observed once. The ten largest clonotypes hold 0.65% to 0.9% of the sample. Input material: PBMCs or T cells enriched from blood (not recorded which). These receptors were taken from a woman aged 18 to 35 who had recovered from COVID-19.

The chain recombines TRBV7-8 with TRBJ2-7, with D unresolved. The germline V gene encodes CDR1 SGHVS and CDR2 FQNEAQ. This CDR3 contains 12 residues. The V gene lost 2 bases and the J gene lost 6 bases, with 8 bases spanning the gap. The CDR3 DNA is TGTGCCAGCAGCTTAATCTCCCGCGAGCAGTACTTC. As protein: CASSLISREQYF.

This chain uses TRBV3-1 (or the pseudogene TRBV3-2) with TRBJ2-1; TRBD2 agrees at 7 bases. The V and J ends lost 0 bases and 15 bases, in that order; junction bases with no gene match: 11. The CDR3 is 14 residues long. CDR1 and CDR2 (germline): LGHDT, YNNKEL (reference sequence). The CDR3 bases are TGTGCCAGCAGCCAAGATAAGGCCGGGGGGAGTCGGTTCTTC. It specifies CASSQDKAGGSRFF.

The chain has TRBV2 and TRBJ1-1, with a weak D call TRBD1 (6 bases). CDR3 length: 16 amino acids. The V end lost 6 bases, the J end lost 4 bases, and 21 bases lay between the germline ends. The germline CDR1 and CDR2 sequences are SNHLY and FYNNEI. The CDR3 loop is CASRDNPGEGGTEAFF. CDR3 DNA: TGTGCCAGCAGGGACAACCCAGGGGAGGGGGGCACTGAAGCTTTCTTT. The whole variable domain, filled in from reference TRBV2 and TRBJ1-1, reads EPEVTQTPSHQVTQMGQEVILRCVPISNHLYFYWYRQILGQKVEFLVSFYNNEISEKSEIFDDQFSVERPDGSNFTLKIRSTKLEDSAMYFCASRDNPGEGGTEAFFGQGTRLTVV.

The V call is TRBV10-3, the J call TRBJ2-3; TRBD2 might be the D (5 bases). Germline CDR1 is ENHRY and CDR2 is SYGVKD. CDR3 length: 13 residues. Trimming removed 3 bases at V and 2 bases at J, with 6 bases between. The CDR3 region has the DNA TGTGCCATCAGTGACCGGGACACAGATACGCAGTATTTT. The encoded protein is CAISDRDTDTQYF.

The chain uses TRBV5-4 and TRBJ2-7; D unresolved. The CDR3 has 13 amino acids. The germline V gene encodes CDR1 SGHNT and CDR2 YYREEE (reference sequence). Trimming took 3 bases from V and 0 from J, leaving 7 bases between them. DNA for the CDR3: TGTGCCAGCAGCTCCTTTAGCTCCTACGAGCAGTACTTC. As protein: CASSSFSSYEQYF.

This sequence joins TRBV7-8 and TRBJ2-7, with D possibly matching TRBD2 (6 bases). The CDR3 has 19 residues. Germline V gene sequence: CDR1 SGHVS, CDR2 FQNEAQ. V was clipped by 1 base and J by 0 bases, with 22 bases between them. The CDR3: CASSLGGWRTTASSYEQYF. In DNA form, the CDR3 reads TGTGCCAGCAGCTTAGGAGGATGGAGGACTACCGCGAGCTCCTACGAGCAGTACTTC.

V gene TRBV7-9 combines with J gene TRBJ1-1; 8 bases line up with TRBD1. Germline CDR1 is SEHNR and CDR2 is FQNEAQ (reference sequence). V shed 5 bases, J shed 0 bases, and the junction held 14 bases outside the gene matches. This CDR3 spans 18 amino acids. The CDR3 region is CASSQPRKPGQVNTEAFF. CDR3 bases: TGTGCCAGCAGCCAACCCAGAAAACCGGGACAGGTGAACACTGAAGCTTTCTTT. Looking up the rest from reference TRBV7-9 and TRBJ1-1 gives the full variable domain: DTGVSQNPRHKITKRGQNVTFRCDPISEHNRLYWYRQTLGQGPEFLTYFQNEAQLEKSRLLSDRFSAERPKGSFSTLEIQRTEQGDSAMYLCASSQPRKPGQVNTEAFFGQGTRLTVV.

The rearrangement links TRBV12-3 or TRBV12-4 to TRBJ1-1, with no clear D. The CDR3 sequence is 13 residues long. Trimming removed 8 bases from V and 7 bases from J, with 17 bases in between. CDR3 residues: CASARPAGIEAFF. The DNA for the CDR3 is TGTGCCAGCGCCCGTCCGGCGGGGATTGAAGCTTTCTTT.

J is TRBJ1-1 and V is TRBV5-1; unclear D gene. This CDR3 has 14 amino acids. Trimming removed 1 base from V and 2 bases from J, with 9 bases in between. Germline V gives CDR1 SGHRS, CDR2 YFSETQ. CDR3 coding DNA: TGCGCCAGCAGCTTGTCTGGGAGTAACACTGAAGCTTTCTTT. Encoded protein: CASSLSGSNTEAFF.

CDR3 nucleotides: TGTGCCAGCAGTGACAGGGATTCACCCCTCCACTTT. Protein: CASSDRDSPLHF. The chain links TRBV28 to TRBJ1-6, with 7 bases aligning to TRBD1. The germline gives CDR1 MDHEN, CDR2 SYDVKM. The CDR3 covers 12 residues. Losses at the gene ends were 5 bases for V and 8 bases for J; bases not matched to a gene: 0.

This chain connects TRBV7-9 to TRBJ2-7; 13 bases agree with TRBD2. This CDR3 region has 19 residues. In germline, CDR1 is SEHNR, CDR2 FQNEAQ (reference sequence). Losses at the gene ends were 5 bases for V and 5 bases for J; bases not matched to a gene: 18. In DNA, the CDR3 is TGTGCCAGCAGCCGGAAACTAGCGGGGGGGCCAAATAAAAAAGACGAGCAGTACTTC. This sequence encodes CASSRKLAGGPNKKDEQYF. Full variable domain (outside the CDR3, taken from reference TRBV7-9 and TRBJ2-7): DTGVSQNPRHKITKRGQNVTFRCDPISEHNRLYWYRQTLGQGPEFLTYFQNEAQLEKSRLLSDRFSAERPKGSFSTLEIQRTEQGDSAMYLCASSRKLAGGPNKKDEQYFGPGTRLTVT.

The chain couples TRBV14 to TRBJ1-2; D might be TRBD1 (5 bases). The CDR3 covers 13 residues. Trimming shortened V by 5 bases and J by 7 bases, and 14 bases separated the two germline ends. Looked up from germline, CDR1 is SGHDN and CDR2 is FVKESK. The chain's CDR3 is CASSTLGAGGYTF. As DNA, the CDR3 is TGTGCCAGCAGCACTCTTGGGGCAGGTGGCTACACCTTC.

This clone occurred once. The V call is TRBV7-9, the J call TRBJ1-1, with TRBD1 matching 9 bases. Looked up from germline, CDR1 is SEHNR and CDR2 is FQNEAQ (reference sequence). Trimming at V came to 5 bases and at J to 3 bases, leaving 4 bases not matched to a gene. The CDR3 runs to 14 residues. The DNA of the CDR3 is TGTGCCAGCAGCGGGACAGGGTTGGACACTGAAGCTTTCTTT. It encodes CASSGTGLDTEAFF.

The gene calls are TRBV2 and TRBJ2-7; D may be TRBD1 (6 bases). The CDR3 totals 15 residues. V lost 7 bases and J 1 base, leaving 17 bases between the germline ends. From germline, CDR1 is SNHLY and CDR2 FYNNEI. CDR3 DNA sequence: TGTGCCAGCACGGACAGACCCGTTACTTCCTACGAGCAGTACTTC. Amino acids: CASTDRPVTSYEQYF.